This T cell receptor beta chain appears in the sequencing data of a study of beta chain features in type 1 diabetes. Study outcomes and limitations: Within each of all four CD4+ subsets, Type 1 diabetes patients had TCRB CDR3s that were moderately but significantly shorter.

On this clone: Antigen specificity is unknown.

This CDR3 comprises 16 residues. Trimming cost V 0 bases and J 0 bases, with 8 bases left between them. The germline gives CDR1 SNHLY, CDR2 FYNNEI. The study reverse transcribed the entire isolated RNA, so it sequenced expressed TCRB transcripts. This table comes from immunoSEQ multiplex PCR, and its TCRdb copy is limited to in-frame clones, with some not included. This table has more than 250,000 clones, about a fifth appearing once. The chain has TRBV2 and TRBJ2-2, with TRBD2 as a possible D gene (7 bases). The source material was naive CD4+ T cells from blood. This TCR was sampled from a woman aged 40 to 55 with type 1 diabetes. As DNA, the CDR3 is TGTGCCAGCAGTGAAGCAGGGGGGGCGAACACCGGGGAGCTGTTTTTT. Protein: CASSEAGGANTGELFF.